The T cell receptor beta chain under discussion was sequenced for a study of T cells expressing NK-cell markers. About the research overall: Repertoire data for TCR beta were derived from sorted T cells (CD3+CD56+NKG2C+, CD3+CD56+NKG2C- and CD3+CD56-NKG2C+). Sequencing covered eight donors, seven HCMV-seropositive and one seronegative. Study-wide points: What remained unclear was the HCMV specificity of expanded NKG2C+ T cell clones. In several donors, dominant clonotypes made up about 28.3-65% of CD3+CD56-NKG2C+ cells.

TCRdb re-called the 5' RACE reads, yielding one record per CDR3 amino acid sequence without DNA. The sample is made up of around 280,000 distinct CDR3 sequences, and the top ten hold around 0.4% of it. Comments on this clonotype: What it binds is not known.

Germline lookup yields CDR1 DFQATT and CDR2 SNEGSKA (reference sequence). This CDR3 has 15 amino acids. This TCR was recovered from a man aged 18 to 30 in good health. The sequencing input was blood T cells: a sorted CD56 or NKG2C T cell subset, CD4+ or CD8+ T cells, or bulk PBMC T cells (not recorded which). V is TRBV20-1 and J is TRBJ2-2; without DNA, the TCRdb call of TRBD2 cannot be checked. This chain's CDR3 is CSARDTSAGAGELFF.